What follows is one T cell receptor (beta chain) and its context. Its specificity is not known. Trimming cost V 5 bases and J 4 bases; bases outside gene matches: 4. The CDR3 length is 14 residues. The germline V gene encodes CDR1 SQVTM and CDR2 ANQGSEA. The data are from a study of vaccination and CD4 T cells after COVID-19. Treatment specified: approximately 9-day PBMC culture with coronavirus spike peptide pools or control peptides (ViraFEST assay). Half the medium was exchanged for fresh IL-2 medium on days 3 and 7. The Oncomine TCR Beta short-read assay generated sequence data from the DNA of cultured CD4+ T cells. TCRdb itself ran the PCR reads through MiXCR, one entry per CDR3 protein. Among tens of thousands of distinct CDR3 sequences listed, less than 50% were seen once.

Sequencing used CD4+ T cells from blood, cultured in vitro. V gene TRBV29-1 combines with J gene TRBJ2-3; 12 bases are shared with TRBD1. This TCR was sampled from a human donor who had recovered from COVID-19. CDR3 protein: CSVRDRGLADTQYF. The CDR3 DNA sequence: TGCAGCGTTCGGGACAGGGGGCTCGCAGATACGCAGTATTTT.